The clone carrying this T cell receptor beta chain was picked up one time. This entry is derived from a study of blood T cell repertoires in COVID-19. Study summary: Recovered status in Cohort 3 required two negative PCRs, clearance, or symptom resolution. Whether acute or convalescent, the COVID-19 samples came from the United States, Italy and Spain.

Enrollees, roughly 18 to 89 years old, lived in approximately 25 US areas. Categorization into cohorts depended on clinical history that participants reported. The CDR3 has 15 residues. With 4 bases clipped from V and 8 bases from J, the junction kept 8 bases outside the gene matches. The germline CDR1 and CDR2 sequences are KGHSH and LQKENI. The data were produced by immunoSEQ multiplex PCR, yet TCRdb's version contains in-frame clones alone and is incomplete. The sample has 400,000 or so clones, 70% to 90% seen once; the top ten hold more than 1.5%. The chain is built from TRBV18 and TRBJ2-1, with 10 bases aligning to TRBD1. Sequenced sample: PBMCs or T cells enriched from blood (not recorded which). The receptor was isolated from a man aged 35 to 55 in a cohort exposed to, infected with or recovered from COVID-19 (not recorded which). CDR3 sequence (DNA): TGTGCCAGCTCACAAGGGACAGGGGTTGTTCATGAGCAGTTCTTC. Residues: CASSQGTGVVHEQFF. Supplemented by reference TRBV18 and TRBJ2-1, the full variable domain reads NAGVMQNPRHLVRRRGQEARLRCSPMKGHSHVYWYRQLPEEGLKFMVYLQKENIIDESGMPKERFSAEFPKEGPSILRIQQVVRGDSAAYFCASSQGTGVVHEQFFGPGTRLTVL.